The 4 T cell receptor beta chains below were found in one sample sequenced in a study of CD8+ T cells in alopecia areata. Extracted RNA was reverse transcribed into cDNA, the sequencing template. Here immunoSEQ multiplex PCR was the method, and the copy in TCRdb shows in-frame clones only, minus some. The table has tens of thousands of clones, around 54% seen once; the top ten hold around 5%. Source material: NKG2D-high CD8+ T cells sorted from blood. The receptors were sampled from a human donor with alopecia areata.

V and J are TRBV9 and TRBJ2-5, with 7 bases identical to TRBD2. Germline loops: CDR1 SGDLS, CDR2 YYNGEE. V lost 4 bases and J lost 2; bases outside the gene matches: 11. The length of the CDR3 is 16 residues. This CDR3 is CASSISTGTIQETQYF. The CDR3 nucleotides are TGTGCCAGCAGCATCTCTACCGGGACTATACAAGAGACCCAGTACTTC.

This clone was observed a few times. The chain carries TRBV21-1 and TRBJ2-1. TRBV21-1 is labeled a pseudogene. This CDR3 contains 16 residues. The CDR3 spells CASSKDRGGDYNEQFF. The DNA for the CDR3 is TGTGCCAGCAGCAAAGACAGGGGAGGGGACTACAATGAGCAGTTCTTC.

This clone came up a few times. The chain combines TRBV27 with TRBJ2-1, with D hard to call. Germline V gene lookup returns CDR1 MNHEY and CDR2 SMNVEV (reference sequence). This CDR3 comprises 12 residues. V was trimmed by 5 bases and J by 7 bases, leaving 9 bases between them. CDR3 sequence (DNA): TGTGCCAGCAGTGACTCAGGAAATGAGCAGTTCTTC. It is translated as CASSDSGNEQFF.

This chain connects TRBV2 to TRBJ2-5; D remains ambiguous. The CDR3 is 12 residues long. Trimming stripped 7 bases from V and 1 base from J, with 7 bases between. In germline, CDR1 is SNHLY, CDR2 FYNNEI. The DNA for the CDR3 is TGTGCCAGCATACAGTCCCAAGAGACCCAGTACTTC. It yields the protein CASIQSQETQYF.